A selection of T cell receptor beta chains follows, all from one sample in a study of blood T cell repertoires in COVID-19. The assay was immunoSEQ multiplex PCR, and TCRdb's table has in-frame clones only and misses some. The data show about 94,000 clones, roughly 80% seen once. Sequencing was performed on peripheral blood. All receptors derive from a human donor in a cohort sampled during active COVID-19. The CDR3 runs from the conserved cysteine through the conserved F or W. Each record gives: V gene, D gene, CDR3 length, J gene, clone size, CDR3 DNA, CDR3 protein. A D gene is named only where the DNA matches it firmly. Not every row has a clone size; where given, it reads once, few, many or a size class.

v_gene: TRBV19
d_gene: TRBD1
len: 14
j_gene: TRBJ2-7
abundance: .
CDR3nt: TGTGCCAGTAGTACCCGGGACAGGGTTGACGAGCAGTACTTC
CDR3aa: CASSTRDRVDEQYF

v_gene: TRBV6-1
d_gene: .
len: 17
j_gene: TRBJ1-4
abundance: few
CDR3nt: TGTGCCAGCAGTGTCCGAGGTGGGGACATGCCTAATGAAAAACTGTTTTTT
CDR3aa: CASSVRGGDMPNEKLFF

v_gene: TRBV9
d_gene: TRBD2
len: 17
j_gene: TRBJ2-3
abundance: .
CDR3nt: TGTGCCAGCAGCGGCGGACTAGCGGGATCTGGCACAGATACGCAGTATTTT
CDR3aa: CASSGGLAGSGTDTQYF

v_gene: TRBV28
d_gene: .
len: 13
j_gene: TRBJ1-6
abundance: .
CDR3nt: TGTGCCAGCAACCTGGGGGGTAATTCACCCCTCCACTTT
CDR3aa: CASNLGGNSPLHF

v_gene: TRBV5-1
d_gene: .
len: 15
j_gene: TRBJ1-4
abundance: .
CDR3nt: TGCGCCAGCAGCTTTGGGGCTGCGACTAATGAAAAACTGTTTTTT
CDR3aa: CASSFGAATNEKLFF

v_gene: TRBV6-4
d_gene: TRBD1
len: 16
j_gene: TRBJ2-2
abundance: .
CDR3nt: TGTGCCAGCAGTGACAACCACAGGGGGGAAACCGGGGAGCTGTTTTTT
CDR3aa: CASSDNHRGETGELFF

v_gene: TRBV7-3
d_gene: .
len: 14
j_gene: TRBJ2-1
abundance: .
CDR3nt: TGTGCCAGCAGCTTAGAAGCGGACTACAATGAGCAGTTCTTC
CDR3aa: CASSLEADYNEQFF

v_gene: TRBV5-6
d_gene: TRBD1
len: 15
j_gene: TRBJ2-5
abundance: .
CDR3nt: TGTGCCAGCAGCTTACAGGGGGTGGTAAGCGGGACCCAGTACTTC
CDR3aa: CASSLQGVVSGTQYF

v_gene: TRBV7-8
d_gene: TRBD2
len: 18
j_gene: TRBJ2-2
abundance: .
CDR3nt: TGTGCCAGCAGCTTAATGGGACTAGCGGGAATCCCAACCGGGGAGCTGTTTTTT
CDR3aa: CASSLMGLAGIPTGELFF

v_gene: TRBV28
d_gene: TRBD2
len: 18
j_gene: TRBJ2-4
abundance: .
CDR3nt: TGTGCCAGCAGTCCCCAACTAGCGGGGCCCGGGGGAAAAAACATTCAGTACTTC
CDR3aa: CASSPQLAGPGGKNIQYF

v_gene: TRBV7-9
d_gene: TRBD2
len: 16
j_gene: TRBJ2-1
abundance: .
CDR3nt: TGTGCCAGCAGCTTAGGAGGGACTAGCGGTAACAATGAGCAGTTCTTC
CDR3aa: CASSLGGTSGNNEQFF

v_gene: TRBV18
d_gene: .
len: 13
j_gene: TRBJ1-2
abundance: .
CDR3nt: TGTGCCAGCTCACCGGAGGTAGGGTTTCGCTACACCTTC
CDR3aa: CASSPEVGFRYTF

v_gene: TRBV28
d_gene: TRBD1
len: 14
j_gene: TRBJ2-7
abundance: .
CDR3nt: TGTGCCAGCATTACAGGGGGAAAGGCCTACGAGCAGTACTTC
CDR3aa: CASITGGKAYEQYF

v_gene: TRBV11-2
d_gene: TRBD1
len: 15
j_gene: TRBJ1-1
abundance: .
CDR3nt: TGTGCCAGCCTTCCTTTTACAGGGGGAGGGACTGAAGCTTTCTTT
CDR3aa: CASLPFTGGGTEAFF

v_gene: TRBV11-2
d_gene: TRBD1
len: 16
j_gene: TRBJ2-6
abundance: .
CDR3nt: TGTGCCAGCAGCCTCCGGGACAGGGTCCCGCTCAGAGTCCTGACTTTC
CDR3aa: CASSLRDRVPLRVLTF

v_gene: TRBV5-1
d_gene: TRBD2
len: 16
j_gene: TRBJ2-5
abundance: .
CDR3nt: TGCGCCAGCAGGGTGTCGACTAGCGGGAGGGGAGAGACCCAGTACTTC
CDR3aa: CASRVSTSGRGETQYF

v_gene: TRBV27
d_gene: TRBD1
len: 16
j_gene: TRBJ1-1
abundance: .
CDR3nt: TGTGCCAGCAGTGCGACAGGGGGATTTCTAGACACTGAAGCTTTCTTT
CDR3aa: CASSATGGFLDTEAFF

v_gene: TRBV9
d_gene: .
len: 15
j_gene: TRBJ1-2
abundance: few
CDR3nt: TGTGCCAGCAGCCCCCAGGATGGGCAGGGCTATGGCTACACCTTC
CDR3aa: CASSPQDGQGYGYTF

v_gene: TRBV7-6
d_gene: .
len: 15
j_gene: TRBJ1-6
abundance: once
CDR3nt: TGTGCCAGCAGCTTAGTGGGGGGGCCTGATTCACCCCTCCACTTT
CDR3aa: CASSLVGGPDSPLHF

v_gene: TRBV14
d_gene: TRBD1
len: 16
j_gene: TRBJ1-6
abundance: .
CDR3nt: TGTGCCAGCAGCCCCGGGACAGGGCTTTATAATTCACCCCTCCACTTT
CDR3aa: CASSPGTGLYNSPLHF

v_gene: TRBV3-1/TRBV3-2
d_gene: TRBD2
len: 17
j_gene: TRBJ2-5
abundance: .
CDR3nt: TGTGCCAGCAGCCAACGAGGTAGCGGGAGTTTGTGGGAGACCCAGTACTTC
CDR3aa: CASSQRGSGSLWETQYF

v_gene: TRBV20-1
d_gene: .
len: 12
j_gene: TRBJ1-1
abundance: .
CDR3nt: TGCAGTGCTAGTGAAGTCCCGACCGGGGCTTTCTTT
CDR3aa: CSASEVPTGAFF

v_gene: TRBV15
d_gene: TRBD1
len: 16
j_gene: TRBJ1-1
abundance: .
CDR3nt: TGTGCCACCAGCAGGGGACAGAGCGCCGGGAACACTGAAGCTTTCTTT
CDR3aa: CATSRGQSAGNTEAFF

v_gene: TRBV5-4
d_gene: .
len: 15
j_gene: TRBJ1-3
abundance: .
CDR3nt: TGTGCCAGCAGCTTGACGGGGGGGGCTGGAAACACCATATATTTT
CDR3aa: CASSLTGGAGNTIYF

v_gene: TRBV28
d_gene: .
len: 13
j_gene: TRBJ2-2
abundance: .
CDR3nt: TGTGCCAGCAGTTCCGGGAGTGTCGGGGAGCTGTTTTTT
CDR3aa: CASSSGSVGELFF

v_gene: TRBV12-3/TRBV12-4
d_gene: TRBD2
len: 12
j_gene: TRBJ2-7
abundance: .
CDR3nt: TGTGCCAGCAGGCGGGGGTCCTACGAGCAGTACTTC
CDR3aa: CASRRGSYEQYF

v_gene: TRBV5-1
d_gene: .
len: 14
j_gene: TRBJ1-1
abundance: .
CDR3nt: TGCGCCAGCTCCTCCGGGGGTGGGAACACTGAAGCTTTCTTT
CDR3aa: CASSSGGGNTEAFF

v_gene: TRBV5-4
d_gene: .
len: 16
j_gene: TRBJ2-7
abundance: .
CDR3nt: TGTGCCAGCAGCCCCCCGGCCGGGGTTGGGTCCTACGAGCAGTACTTC
CDR3aa: CASSPPAGVGSYEQYF

v_gene: TRBV30
d_gene: .
len: 12
j_gene: TRBJ2-7
abundance: few
CDR3nt: TGTGCCTGGGGAGCGGGTCTCTACGAGCAGTACTTC
CDR3aa: CAWGAGLYEQYF

v_gene: TRBV7-2
d_gene: .
len: 15
j_gene: TRBJ2-5
abundance: .
CDR3nt: TGTGCCAGCAGCTTAGCTCGGAGTTTCGGGGAGACCCAGTACTTC
CDR3aa: CASSLARSFGETQYF

v_gene: TRBV19
d_gene: .
len: 15
j_gene: TRBJ2-5
abundance: .
CDR3nt: TGTGCCAGTAGTGCAGGGCTAGCGTCCACGGGGACCCAGTACTTC
CDR3aa: CASSAGLASTGTQYF

v_gene: TRBV5-1
d_gene: TRBD1
len: 18
j_gene: TRBJ1-4
abundance: .
CDR3nt: TGCGCCAGCAGCCCTTTTTTGACAGGGGGGAAGTCTAATGAAAAACTGTTTTTT
CDR3aa: CASSPFLTGGKSNEKLFF

v_gene: TRBV6-5
d_gene: TRBD2
len: 15
j_gene: TRBJ2-7
abundance: .
CDR3nt: TGTGCCAGGGGGACTAGTTCTCAGTCGGCCTACGAGCAGTACTTC
CDR3aa: CARGTSSQSAYEQYF